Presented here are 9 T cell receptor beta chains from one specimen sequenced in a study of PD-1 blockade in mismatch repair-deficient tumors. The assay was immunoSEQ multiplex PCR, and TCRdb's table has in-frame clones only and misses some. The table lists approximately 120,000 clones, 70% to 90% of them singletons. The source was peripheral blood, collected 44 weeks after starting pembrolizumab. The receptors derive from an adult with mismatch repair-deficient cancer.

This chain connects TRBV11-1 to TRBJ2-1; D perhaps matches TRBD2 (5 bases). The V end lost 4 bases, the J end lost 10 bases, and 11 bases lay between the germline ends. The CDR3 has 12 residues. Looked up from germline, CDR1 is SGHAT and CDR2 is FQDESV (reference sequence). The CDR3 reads CASSSGVIEQFF. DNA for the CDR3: TGTGCCAGCAGCTCCGGGGTGATCGAGCAGTTCTTC.

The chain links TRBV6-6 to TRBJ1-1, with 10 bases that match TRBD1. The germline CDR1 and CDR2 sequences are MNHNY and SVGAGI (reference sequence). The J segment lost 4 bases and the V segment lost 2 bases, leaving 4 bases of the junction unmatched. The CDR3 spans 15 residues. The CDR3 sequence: CASSYGRTGGTEAFF. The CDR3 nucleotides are TGTGCCAGCAGTTACGGCAGGACAGGGGGCACTGAAGCTTTCTTT.

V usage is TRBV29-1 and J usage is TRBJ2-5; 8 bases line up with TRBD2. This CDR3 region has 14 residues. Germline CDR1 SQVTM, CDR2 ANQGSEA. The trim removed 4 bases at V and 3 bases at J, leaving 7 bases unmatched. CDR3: CSVAGTRAKETQYF. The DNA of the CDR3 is TGCAGCGTTGCCGGGACTAGGGCTAAAGAGACCCAGTACTTC.

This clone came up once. DNA of the CDR3: TGTGCCTGGAGCCGGAACACCGGGGAGCTGTTTTTT. Protein: CAWSRNTGELFF. The chain combines TRBV30 with TRBJ2-2; no definite D call. Looked up from germline, CDR1 is GTSNPN and CDR2 is SVGIG (reference sequence). V was trimmed by 3 bases and J by 1 base, leaving 3 bases between them. The CDR3 runs 12 residues.

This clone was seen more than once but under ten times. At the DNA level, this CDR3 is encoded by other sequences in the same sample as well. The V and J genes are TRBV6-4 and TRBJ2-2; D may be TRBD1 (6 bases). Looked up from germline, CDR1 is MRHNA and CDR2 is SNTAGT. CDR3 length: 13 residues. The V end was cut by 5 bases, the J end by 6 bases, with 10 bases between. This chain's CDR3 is CASSPQGAGELFF. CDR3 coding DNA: TGTGCCAGCAGTCCACAGGGCGCCGGGGAGCTGTTTTTT.

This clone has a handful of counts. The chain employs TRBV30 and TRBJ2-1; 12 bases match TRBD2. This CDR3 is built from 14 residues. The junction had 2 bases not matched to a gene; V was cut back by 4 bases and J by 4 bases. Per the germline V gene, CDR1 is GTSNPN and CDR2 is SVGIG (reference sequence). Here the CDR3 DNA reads TGTGCCTGGACTAGCGGGAGGGCTTACAATGAGCAGTTCTTC. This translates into CAWTSGRAYNEQFF. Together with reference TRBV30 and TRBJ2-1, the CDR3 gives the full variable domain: SQTIHQWPATLVQPVGSPLSLECTVEGTSNPNLYWYRQAAGRGLQLLFYSVGIGQISSEVPQNLSASRPQDRQFILSSKKLLLSDSGFYLCAWTSGRAYNEQFFGPGTRLTVL.

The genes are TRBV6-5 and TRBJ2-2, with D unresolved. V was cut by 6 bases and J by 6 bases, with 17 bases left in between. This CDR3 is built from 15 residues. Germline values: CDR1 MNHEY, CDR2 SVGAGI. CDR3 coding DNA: TGTGCCAGCAGCCCCCAACTCGTCCTGGCCGGGGAGCTGTTTTTT. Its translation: CASSPQLVLAGELFF.

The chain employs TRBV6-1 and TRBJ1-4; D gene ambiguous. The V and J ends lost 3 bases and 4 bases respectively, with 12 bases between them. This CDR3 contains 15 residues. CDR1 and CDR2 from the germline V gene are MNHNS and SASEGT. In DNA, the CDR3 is TGTGCCAGCAGTGACAGGCCGGGAGGTAATGAAAAACTGTTTTTT. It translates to CASSDRPGGNEKLFF.

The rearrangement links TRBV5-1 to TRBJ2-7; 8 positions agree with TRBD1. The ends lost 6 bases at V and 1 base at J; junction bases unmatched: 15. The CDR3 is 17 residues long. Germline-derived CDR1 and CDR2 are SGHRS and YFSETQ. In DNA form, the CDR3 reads TGCGCCAGCATTCCGGACTTAAAACAGGGGGGATCCTACGAGCAGTACTTC. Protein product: CASIPDLKQGGSYEQYF.